This TCR beta chain was obtained from a study of blood T cell repertoires in COVID-19 (dated by TCRdb to about 2020). Regarding the complete study: The collaborator samples originated in the United States, Italy and Spain and spanned the acute and convalescent phases of COVID-19. The material from the prospective study consisted of cDNA or gDNA derived from T cells, B-cell-depleted T cells, or PBMCs. Deeply sampled blood TCRbeta repertoires from subjects exposed to, actively infected with, or recovered from COVID-19 were included in the dataset. A freely available public database, intended as a resource for researchers studying the immune response to SARS-CoV-2, is where the repertoires were released. The samples were drawn from two sources: the first 160 participants of the ongoing ImmuneRACE study, and approximately 1,300 subjects contributed by 6 global collaborators. Sample metadata almost always included a de-identified subject ID, COVID-19 status, age in years and sex. HLA class I and class II types, where available, came from metadata supplied by the sample provider rather than from assay-based typing.

The paper's findings and limits, for the study overall: The quantity of clinical and demographic metadata differed by source and by participant and was supplied without curation.

This clone was observed a handful of times. The target of this receptor is not known. Base qualities are missing; no much larger clone stands one base away. Whole blood was collected in K2EDTA tubes by collaborating institutions according to the institutions' own protocols. For TCRbeta analysis, collaborators shipped samples in one of three forms: frozen whole blood, isolated PBMCs, or DNA extracted from either of those sample types. The immunoSEQ Assay, a bias-controlled multiplex PCR, was used to amplify TCRbeta CDR3 regions from genomic DNA. As for the authors' bioinformatics: Nucleated cell counts per sample were estimated from amplification of reference gene primers within the assay. Sequence reads were collapsed and filtered to measure the absolute abundance of every unique TCRbeta CDR3 rearrangement. For each sample, productive Simpson clonality was calculated by taking the square root of Simpson's diversity index across productive rearrangements. Sourced from immuneACCESS, this table was stored by TCRdb with only in-frame sequences that have V and J called. A share of the clones is absent; for the studies checked, an unresolved V gene accounts for under half, and the remainder has no known explanation. For V, J and clone size, that table is used; D and trimming come from the DNA. Counted in this sample were some 80,000 clones; roughly 82% of them appeared once. The ten biggest clones cover roughly 20% of the sample.

V is pared back by 1 base and J by 6 bases, with 9 bases lying between the germline termini. As encoded in the germline V gene (reference sequence), CDR1 is SEHNR while CDR2 is FQNEAQ. The CDR3 contains 13 residues, cysteine and phenylalanine counted. CDR3 DNA only is kept here, 39 bases in frame from base 1. Sequencing was carried out using peripheral blood. The receptor's source is a woman older than 75 with active or convalescent COVID-19. This chain joins TRBV7-9 to TRBJ1-2; no D gene can be assigned with confidence. The nucleotide sequence is given as TGTGCCAGCAGCTTAGAGTATATAGATGGCTACACCTTC. Its translation reads: CASSLEYIDGYTF.